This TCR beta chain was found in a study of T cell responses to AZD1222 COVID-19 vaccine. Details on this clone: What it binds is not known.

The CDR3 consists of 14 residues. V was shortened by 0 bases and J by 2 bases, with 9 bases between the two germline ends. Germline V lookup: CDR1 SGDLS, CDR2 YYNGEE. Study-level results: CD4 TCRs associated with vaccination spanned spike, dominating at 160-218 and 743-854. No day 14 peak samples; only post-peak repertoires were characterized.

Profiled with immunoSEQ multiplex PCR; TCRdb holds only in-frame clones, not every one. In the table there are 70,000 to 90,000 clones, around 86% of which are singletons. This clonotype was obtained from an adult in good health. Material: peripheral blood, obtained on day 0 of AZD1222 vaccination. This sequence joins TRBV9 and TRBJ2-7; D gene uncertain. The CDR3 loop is CASSVVPGAYEQYF. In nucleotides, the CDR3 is TGTGCCAGCAGCGTAGTTCCAGGAGCCTACGAGCAGTACTTC.